One and the same sample provided the 23 T cell receptor beta chains below, sequenced in a study of shared clonotypes between healthy human individuals. The table came from immunoSEQ multiplex PCR; TCRdb's copy has only in-frame clones and leaves some out. The top ten hold around 25% of the sample, which has 100,000 to 120,000 clones, roughly 70% seen once. Sequences were obtained from memory CD8+ T cells sorted from blood. The subset: CD45RO+ cells pooled with CCR7-negative TemRA cells. These TCRs come from a woman aged 25 to 39 in good health.

This rearrangement joins TRBV5-5 to TRBJ2-7; D is possibly TRBD2 (6 bases). V was trimmed by 2 bases and J by 0 bases, leaving 18 bases between them. Germline-derived CDR1 and CDR2 are SGHKS and YYEKEE (reference sequence). The CDR3 consists of 17 residues. The CDR3 loop reads CASSLRDGRGTSYEQYF. CDR3 bases: TGTGCCAGCAGCTTACGAGACGGGAGAGGGACCTCCTACGAGCAGTACTTC.

Only a few counts were recorded for this clone. One end of the junction fails to match germline, which may point to a read error. The V and J genes are TRBV4-1 and TRBJ2-7, with 7 bases lining up with TRBD2. CDR1 is MGHRA, CDR2 YSYEKL, per germline. The CDR3 consists of 16 residues. CDR3 protein: CASSQEGAGDPYEQYF. Here the CDR3 DNA reads TGTGCCAGCAGCCAAGAAGGGGCGGGAGATCCCTACGAGCAGTACTTC.

The J gene is TRBJ2-7, the V gene TRBV7-6; the D gene is possibly TRBD1 (6 bases). Germline assignment: CDR1 SGHVS and CDR2 FNYEAQ. The CDR3 has 20 amino acids. The germline V and J ends were trimmed by 5 bases and 6 bases, with 35 bases remaining between them. In nucleotides, the CDR3 is TGTGCCAGCAGCCCCAGAGAGCTTGACAGGCCCCTGTTCCCCAATCTCGAGCAGTACTTC. Encoded protein: CASSPRELDRPLFPNLEQYF. Full variable domain (remainder filled in from reference TRBV7-6 and TRBJ2-7): GAGVSQSPRYKVTKRGQDVALRCDPISGHVSLYWYRQALGQGPEFLTYFNYEAQQDKSGLPNDRFSAERPEGSISTLTIQRTEQRDSAMYRCASSPRELDRPLFPNLEQYFGPGTRLTVT.

This clone was seen a handful of times. This chain links TRBV5-1 with TRBJ2-2; D remains ambiguous. V lost 0 bases and J 5 bases, leaving 5 bases between the germline ends. The CDR3 extends over 13 amino acids. CDR1 and CDR2 from the germline V gene are SGHRS and YFSETQ. The chain's CDR3 is CASSLVGTGELFF. CDR3 nucleotides: TGCGCCAGCAGCTTGGTGGGGACCGGGGAGCTGTTTTTT.

This clone was seen ten or more times. The sample holds other DNA sequences that translate to the same CDR3. The chain employs TRBV6-1 and TRBJ2-1; 12 bases fit TRBD2. Germline V gene data show CDR1 as MNHNS and CDR2 as SASEGT. This CDR3 region has 15 residues. V trimming: 2 bases; J trimming: 7 bases; junction bases outside the gene matches: 3. CDR3 amino acids: CASSERTSGINEQFF. In DNA form, the CDR3 reads TGTGCCAGCAGTGAACGGACTAGCGGGATAAATGAGCAGTTCTTC.

The chain is built from TRBV27 and TRBJ2-2; 8 bases match TRBD2. The V and J ends lost 8 bases and 4 bases, in that order; junction bases with no gene match: 9. CDR3 length equals 15 residues. The germline V gene has CDR1 MNHEY and CDR2 SMNVEV (reference sequence). CDR3 sequence (DNA): TGTGCCAGCCGGGAGGGACTAGGGGGCACCGGGGAGCTGTTTTTT. Protein product: CASREGLGGTGELFF.

This clone was detected only once. The chain is built from TRBV11-2 and TRBJ2-3; D ambiguous. This CDR3 is built from 15 residues. Trimming took off 0 bases at V and 5 bases at J, with 12 bases between the two ends. Germline V CDR1 and CDR2: SGHAT, FQNNGV. CDR3 DNA: TGTGCCAGCAGCTTAGAGCTAACTGAACGAGATACGCAGTATTTT. This codes for CASSLELTERDTQYF.

The genes are TRBV7-2 and TRBJ2-5, with 9 positions matching TRBD1. CDR1 and CDR2 from the germline V gene are SGHTA and FQGNSA. With V trimmed by 3 bases and J by 5 bases, 7 bases remained unmatched. The CDR3 totals 15 residues. The CDR3 sequence is CASSFRDRAWETQYF. The CDR3 DNA reads TGTGCCAGCAGCTTCCGGGACAGGGCTTGGGAGACCCAGTACTTC.

The CDR3 nucleotides read TGTGCCAGCATTACAGGGGGACTAATGAACACTGAAGCTTTCTTT. Residues: CASITGGLMNTEAFF. V gene TRBV21-1 combines with J gene TRBJ1-1; TRBD1 is taken as the D call from the table, unchecked against the DNA. TRBV21-1 is described as a pseudogene. The CDR3 runs 15 residues.

This chain uses TRBV10-3 with TRBJ1-1; unclear D gene. Germline CDR1 is ENHRY and CDR2 is SYGVKD. CDR3 length: 14 amino acids. V was clipped by 3 bases and J by 0 bases, with 8 bases between them. The CDR3 region is CAISDLRMNTEAFF. The CDR3 DNA sequence: TGTGCCATCAGTGACTTACGGATGAACACTGAAGCTTTCTTT.

Written as DNA, the CDR3 is TGTGCCAGCAGCTTTTCGGACAGGATCGGCGAGCAGTACTTC. This codes for CASSFSDRIGEQYF. The chain employs TRBV5-6 and TRBJ2-7; the match to TRBD1 covers 7 bases. V dropped 2 bases and J dropped 6; count of bases not matched to a gene: 8. This CDR3 has 14 residues. Germline CDR1 and CDR2: SGHDT and YYEEEE.

The V call is TRBV10-3, the J call TRBJ2-7; D is undetermined. The germline V and J ends were trimmed by 0 bases and 3 bases, with 6 bases remaining between them. Germline CDR1 ENHRY, CDR2 SYGVKD. The CDR3 covers 13 residues. The CDR3 here is CAISESGSYEQYF. The CDR3 DNA follows: TGTGCCATCAGTGAGTCTGGCAGCTACGAGCAGTACTTC.

The chain is built from TRBV11-3 and TRBJ1-5; 9 bases align to TRBD1. The CDR3 runs to 17 residues. V shed 1 base, J shed 3 bases, and the junction held 7 bases outside the gene matches. CDR1 and CDR2 (germline): SGHNT, YENEEA. In nucleotides, the CDR3 is TGTGCCAGCAGCTTAGCTCAAGACAGGGGGTACAATCAGCCCCAGCATTTT. It encodes CASSLAQDRGYNQPQHF. Filled out from reference TRBV11-3 and TRBJ1-5, the complete variable domain reads EAGVVQSPRYKIIEKKQPVAFWCNPISGHNTLYWYLQNLGQGPELLIRYENEEAVDDSQLPKDRFSAERLKGVDSTLKIQPAELGDSAVYLCASSLAQDRGYNQPQHFGDGTRLSIL.

This rearrangement joins TRBV7-2 to TRBJ1-4; D uncertain. From germline, CDR1 is SGHTA and CDR2 FQGNSA. The CDR3 runs to 12 residues. The ends were cut back, 5 bases at V and 10 bases at J, with 11 bases in the middle. The CDR3 loop is CASSRGEGKLFF. In DNA form, the CDR3 reads TGTGCCAGCAGCCGTGGGGAAGGAAAACTGTTTTTT.

The genes are TRBV2 and TRBJ2-7, with D tentatively TRBD2 (6 bases). This CDR3 comprises 15 residues. Trimming pared 7 bases from V and 1 base from J, leaving 17 bases between. Germline CDR1 reads SNHLY; CDR2 reads FYNNEI. CDR3 coding DNA: TGTGCCAGCAACCTCGGGACTCCACCATCCTACGAGCAGTACTTC. Its protein is CASNLGTPPSYEQYF. The whole variable domain, filled in from reference TRBV2 and TRBJ2-7, reads EPEVTQTPSHQVTQMGQEVILRCVPISNHLYFYWYRQILGQKVEFLVSFYNNEISEKSEIFDDQFSVERPDGSNFTLKIRSTKLEDSAMYFCASNLGTPPSYEQYFGPGTRLTVT.

The V gene is TRBV6-4, the J gene TRBJ2-6; D is ambiguous. This CDR3 is 14 amino acids long. V was trimmed by 3 bases and J by 0 bases, leaving 3 bases between them. CDR1 and CDR2 from the germline V gene are MRHNA and SNTAGT. CDR3 sequence reads: CASSETSGANVLTF. DNA of the CDR3: TGTGCCAGCAGTGAAACCTCTGGGGCCAACGTCCTGACTTTC.

The V gene is TRBV7-9, the J gene TRBJ1-1; no clear D gene. This CDR3 has 15 amino acids. Germline lookup yields CDR1 SEHNR and CDR2 FQNEAQ (reference sequence). The V end was cut by 5 bases, the J end by 1 base, with 14 bases between. As DNA, the CDR3 is TGTGCCAGCAGCCCTCCGGGGTTCGGGAACACTGAAGCTTTCTTT. Translating gives CASSPPGFGNTEAFF.

The chain has TRBV25-1 and TRBJ2-1; D is ambiguous. Germline-derived CDR1 and CDR2 are MGHDK and SYGVNS. The CDR3 is made up of 16 amino acids. The germline V and J ends were trimmed by 3 bases and 2 bases, with 14 bases remaining between them. The CDR3 protein is CASSDNTRITYNEQFF. CDR3 bases: TGTGCCAGCAGTGACAACACCCGGATCACCTACAATGAGCAGTTCTTC. Drawing the rest from reference TRBV25-1 and TRBJ2-1, the complete variable domain is EADIYQTPRYLVIGTGKKITLECSQTMGHDKMYWYQQDPGMELHLIHYSYGVNSTEKGDLSSESTVSRIRTEHFPLTLESARPSHTSQYLCASSDNTRITYNEQFFGPGTRLTVL.

The CDR3 DNA reads TGTGCCAGCAGTTTATCGACCCCGGCGGCAACTACCTACGAGCAGTACTTC. This sequence encodes CASSLSTPAATTYEQYF. The chain has TRBV27 and TRBJ2-7; D gene uncertain. The CDR3 is 17 residues long. Germline V lookup: CDR1 MNHEY, CDR2 SMNVEV (reference sequence). The V end was cut by 0 bases, the J end by 2 bases, with 17 bases between.

This clone was seen more than once but under ten times. This chain links TRBV6-1 with TRBJ1-5; 8 nucleotides align to TRBD1. The CDR3 is made up of 14 amino acids. V trimming: 6 bases; J trimming: 7 bases; junction bases outside the gene matches: 8. Germline assignment: CDR1 MNHNS and CDR2 SASEGT. Written as DNA, the CDR3 is TGTGCCAGCAGGGACAGGGAGTGGGAACAGCCCCAGCATTTT. Its translation is CASRDREWEQPQHF.

V gene TRBV28 combines with J gene TRBJ2-1; 13 bases agree with TRBD2. V lost 5 bases and J lost 9; bases outside the gene matches: 16. Germline-derived CDR1 and CDR2 are MDHEN and SYDVKM. The CDR3 spans 18 residues. Here the CDR3 reads CASSPRDRGLAGIAEQFF. CDR3 bases: TGTGCCAGCAGTCCCAGGGACAGGGGACTAGCGGGAATAGCTGAGCAGTTCTTC.

CDR3 nucleotide sequence: TGTGCCAGCAGTGACAACAGGGCAAGCAATCAGCCCCAGCATTTT. It is translated as CASSDNRASNQPQHF. This sequence joins TRBV6-1 and TRBJ1-5; tentatively, D is TRBD1 (6 bases). This CDR3 comprises 15 residues. CDR1 is MNHNS and CDR2 is SASEGT in the germline V gene. Trimming took 3 bases from V and 1 from J, leaving 10 bases between them.

V is TRBV11-2 and J is TRBJ2-2; D not certain. The CDR3 extends over 13 amino acids. Looked up from germline, CDR1 is SGHAT and CDR2 is FQNNGV. V dropped 5 bases and J dropped 6 bases, with 10 bases sitting between them. The CDR3 is CASSRYQPGELFF. In DNA, the CDR3 is TGTGCCAGCAGCCGTTATCAACCCGGGGAGCTGTTTTTT.